The clone carrying this T cell receptor beta chain appeared a single time. After removal of 1 base from V and 8 bases from J, the junction contained 4 bases not matched to a gene. CDR3 length equals 16 residues. The germline V gene encodes CDR1 SNHLY and CDR2 FYNNEI. As processed by the authors: Estimates of nucleated cell counts were drawn from the amplification of reference gene primers. Only in-frame clones appear in the TCRdb table, and some are missing; sequencing was by immunoSEQ multiplex PCR. Clone size and the V and J calls come from that table; the DNA yielded D and trimming. There are about 240,000 clones in the sample; over 80% occur only once, and roughly 6.4% lies in the top ten. The sample originates from a study of blood T cell repertoires in COVID-19. Whole-study context: Some COVID-19 samples were acute and others convalescent; all came from the United States, Italy and Spain. T cells, B-cell-depleted T cells, or PBMCs provided the cDNA or gDNA that served as material.

The receptor was isolated from a woman aged 55-70 years with active or convalescent COVID-19. The sample was peripheral blood. The V call is TRBV2, the J call TRBJ2-1; 14 nucleotides line up with TRBD2. The CDR3 nucleotides are TGTGCCAGCAGTGAAGGGACTAGCGGGAGGCGGGATGAGCAGTTCTTC. This encodes CASSEGTSGRRDEQFF.